These 13 T cell receptor beta chains came from one sample sequenced in a study of blood T cell repertoires in COVID-19. The data were produced by immunoSEQ multiplex PCR, yet TCRdb's version contains in-frame clones alone and is incomplete. The repertoire holds over 100,000 clones, with over 75% as singletons. What was sequenced was peripheral blood. These receptors all stem from a man older than 75 with acute or convalescent COVID-19.

The chain employs TRBV5-1 and TRBJ2-3, with TRBD2 matching over 11 bases. Trimming took 4 bases from V and 4 from J; bases not matched to a gene: 2. Looked up from germline, CDR1 is SGHRS and CDR2 is YFSETQ. The CDR3 extends over 14 amino acids. Here the CDR3 reads CASSTSGGADTQYF. The CDR3 bases are TGCGCCAGCAGCACTAGCGGGGGAGCAGATACGCAGTATTTT. The whole variable domain, remainder taken from reference TRBV5-1 and TRBJ2-3, is KAGVTQTPRYLIKTRGQQVTLSCSPISGHRSVSWYQQTPGQGLQFLFEYFSETQRNKGNFPGRFSGRQFSNSRSEMNVSTLELGDSALYLCASSTSGGADTQYFGPGTRLTVL.

This clone has only a few counts. The junction departs from the called germline gene at one end, perhaps through a read error. This chain links TRBV7-2 with TRBJ2-5; D remains unclear. The CDR3 spans 12 residues. Germline V gene sequence: CDR1 SGHTA, CDR2 FQGNSA. This CDR3 reads CASSFAQEAQYF. CDR3 coding DNA: TGTGCCAGCAGCTTTGCGCAAGAGGCCCAGTACTTC.

The chain employs TRBV2 and TRBJ2-7, with 10 bases lining up with TRBD1. The germline gives CDR1 SNHLY, CDR2 FYNNEI. Trimming took 6 bases from V and 4 from J; bases not matched to a gene: 6. The CDR3 extends over 14 amino acids. The chain's CDR3 is CASRGTGQGYEQYF. The CDR3 region has the DNA TGTGCCAGCAGGGGCACGGGACAGGGGTACGAGCAGTACTTC. The complete variable domain, with remaining parts taken from reference TRBV2 and TRBJ2-7, reads EPEVTQTPSHQVTQMGQEVILRCVPISNHLYFYWYRQILGQKVEFLVSFYNNEISEKSEIFDDQFSVERPDGSNFTLKIRSTKLEDSAMYFCASRGTGQGYEQYFGPGTRLTVT.

This sequence joins TRBV7-8 and TRBJ2-7; no definite D call. The CDR3 is 11 amino acids. The V gene's germline CDR1 is SGHVS and CDR2 FQNEAQ. V was pared by 0 bases and J by 6 bases, with 3 bases between. CDR3 amino acids: CASSLAAEQYF. The DNA for the CDR3 is TGTGCCAGCAGCTTAGCGGCCGAGCAGTACTTC.

The chain uses TRBV10-1 and TRBJ2-2; tentative D call: TRBD1 (5 bases). CDR1 is WNHNN and CDR2 is SYGVQD in the germline V gene (reference sequence). The ends were cut back, 3 bases at V and 5 bases at J, with 19 bases in the middle. The CDR3 contains 17 residues. Here the CDR3 reads CASSDSGMKVVTGELFF. The DNA of the CDR3 is TGCGCCAGCAGTGACTCAGGGATGAAAGTAGTTACCGGGGAGCTGTTTTTT.

The gene calls are TRBV24-1 and TRBJ2-1, with D uncertain. Per germline, CDR1 KGHDR and CDR2 SFDVKD. The CDR3 spans 12 residues. In nucleotides, the CDR3 is TGTGGTAGAGTAACGGGCTACAATGAGCAGTTCTTC. It specifies CGRVTGYNEQFF.

The CDR3 reads CASSNKGVRATVDGYTF. The CDR3 DNA sequence: TGTGCCAGCAGCAACAAGGGGGTCAGGGCCACCGTGGATGGCTACACCTTC. The chain couples TRBV7-9 to TRBJ1-2; maybe TRBD1 (6 bases). The CDR3 consists of 17 residues. Germline CDR1 and CDR2: SEHNR and FQNEAQ (reference sequence). Trimming shortened V by 5 bases and J by 6 bases, and 25 bases separated the two germline ends.

The chain uses TRBV9 and TRBJ2-7; 7 nucleotides line up with TRBD2. V was clipped by 2 bases and J by 2 bases; unmatched bases: 7. Germline-derived CDR1 and CDR2 are SGDLS and YYNGEE. This CDR3 comprises 15 residues. CDR3: CASSVAEAGTYEQYF. The CDR3 coding sequence is TGTGCCAGCAGCGTGGCCGAAGCGGGGACCTACGAGCAGTACTTC.

This chain links TRBV11-2 with TRBJ2-1; 13 positions match TRBD2. Trimming removed 10 bases from V and 7 bases from J; junction bases left unmatched: 7. CDR3 size: 14 residues. Germline V gives CDR1 SGHAT, CDR2 FQNNGV. CDR3 coding DNA: TGTGCCACCAAGGGACTAGCGGGGCGAAATGAGCAGTTCTTC. Protein: CATKGLAGRNEQFF.

The chain couples TRBV2 to TRBJ2-1; the match to TRBD2 covers 11 bases. Trimming at V came to 7 bases and at J to 4 bases, leaving 3 bases not matched to a gene. Germline CDR1 is SNHLY and CDR2 is FYNNEI. The CDR3 is made up of 14 amino acids. Here the CDR3 DNA reads TGTGCCAGCACGACTAGCGGGGAGTACAATGAGCAGTTCTTC. Encoded protein: CASTTSGEYNEQFF. Full variable domain (rest looked up from reference TRBV2 and TRBJ2-1): EPEVTQTPSHQVTQMGQEVILRCVPISNHLYFYWYRQILGQKVEFLVSFYNNEISEKSEIFDDQFSVERPDGSNFTLKIRSTKLEDSAMYFCASTTSGEYNEQFFGPGTRLTVL.

This chain connects TRBV4-3 to TRBJ1-4; TRBD1 might be the D (5 bases). With 1 base removed from V and 4 bases from J, the gap between germline ends came to 7 bases. CDR1 and CDR2 from the germline V gene are LGHNA and YSLEER. There are 14 residues in the CDR3. Here the CDR3 DNA reads TGCGCCAGCAGCCAAGGACAGAGTAATGAAAAACTGTTTTTT. Protein product: CASSQGQSNEKLFF.

The V call is TRBV15, the J call TRBJ2-1, with a weak D call TRBD2 (7 bases). Trimming shortened V by 1 base and J by 7 bases, and 11 bases separated the two germline ends. This CDR3 has 14 amino acids. Germline V lookup: CDR1 LNHNV, CDR2 YYDKDF (reference sequence). The chain's CDR3 is CATSRAGGLNEQFF. The CDR3 DNA reads TGTGCCACCAGCAGAGCGGGGGGCTTAAATGAGCAGTTCTTC.

The rearrangement uses TRBV7-2 and TRBJ2-3; weak D call: TRBD1 (5 bases). The V end lost 3 bases, the J end lost 0 bases, and 10 bases lay between the germline ends. The CDR3 is 15 amino acids. Germline assignment: CDR1 SGHTA and CDR2 FQGNSA. This chain's CDR3 is CASSFLGVSTDTQYF. The CDR3, as DNA: TGTGCCAGCAGCTTTCTAGGGGTGAGCACAGATACGCAGTATTTT. Combining the CDR3 with reference TRBV7-2 and TRBJ2-3 gives the whole variable domain GAGVSQSPSNKVTEKGKDVELRCDPISGHTALYWYRQSLGQGLEFLIYFQGNSAPDKSGLPSDRFSAERTGGSVSTLTIQRTQQEDSAVYLCASSFLGVSTDTQYFGPGTRLTVL.